This T cell receptor (beta chain) was obtained from a study of blood T cell repertoires in COVID-19. About the study: The analysed material was cDNA or gDNA that came from T cells, B-cell-depleted T cells, or PBMCs.

V was clipped by 1 base and J by 5 bases, with 11 bases between them. CDR1 SGHTA and CDR2 FQGNSA come from the germline V gene. This CDR3 is built from 14 residues. Original handling: Reference gene primer amplification yielded estimated nucleated cell counts. The protocol was immunoSEQ multiplex PCR, while the TCRdb copy is restricted to in-frame clones and leaves out a portion. V and J calls and clone size are copied from that table; D and trimming were computed from the DNA. Counted here are about 220,000 clones, almost 85% occurring once; the ten biggest clones make up about 2.5%. Sequencing used peripheral blood. The V gene is TRBV7-2, the J gene TRBJ1-2, with D perhaps matching TRBD1 (5 bases). The clonotype originates from a woman between 70 and 85 years old with COVID-19, enrolled during active disease. The CDR3 sequence: CASSLERGEYGYTF. CDR3 DNA sequence: TGTGCCAGCAGCTTAGAACGGGGGGAATATGGCTACACCTTC.